This is a list of T cell receptor beta chains from one sample in a study of response to subunit inactivated influenza vaccine. TCRdb re-derived calls from the RT-PCR reads in MiXCR, one entry per CDR3 protein. The sample has 500,000 to 600,000 distinct CDR3 sequences, about 10% seen once. The material sequenced was PBMCs from blood, taken on the day of vaccination. These receptors were taken from a man in his fifties who received an inactivated influenza vaccine. CDR3s include the opening cysteine and the closing phenylalanine or tryptophan. The D gene is left open where the match is weak. Size is stated for part of the rows, as once, few or many counts, or as a class when the clone is expanded.

v_gene	j_gene	d_gene	abundance	CDR3nt	CDR3aa
TRBV4-2	TRBJ2-2	-	few	TGTGCCAGCAGCCAAGCGCTTAGGGTGGGCACCGGGGAGCTGTTTTTT	CASSQALRVGTGELFF
TRBV25-1	TRBJ2-7	-	-	TGTGCCAGCAGTACTCAGGGGGGAATCGACGAGCAGTACTTC	CASSTQGGIDEQYF
TRBV7-9	TRBJ2-7	TRBD1	few	TGTGCCAGCAGCCCCGGACAGGACCACTACGAGCAGTACTTC	CASSPGQDHYEQYF
TRBV5-1	TRBJ1-2	TRBD1	-	TGCGCCAGCAGCTTGGAGGGGACAGGGGGTTATGGCTACACCTTC	CASSLEGTGGYGYTF
TRBV4-3	TRBJ2-1	-	-	TGCGCCAGCAGCCAAGAAGGGCAGGGGCGGGGTATTTTGAATGAGCAGTTCTTC	CASSQEGQGRGILNEQFF
TRBV12-3/TRBV12-4	TRBJ2-7	-	few	TGTGCCAGCAGTTTAAGGACAGGGGGGACTAGCGCGTCCTACGAGCAGTACTTC	CASSLRTGGTSASYEQYF
TRBV12-3/TRBV12-4	TRBJ2-2	TRBD1	few	TGTGCCAGCAGAAAAACAGGGGGCAGGGCCGGGGAGCTGTTTTTT	CASRKTGGRAGELFF
TRBV27	TRBJ2-1	TRBD2	many	TGTGCCAGCAGTCGGGACGGGATTACGCGGGAGTTGGTTGAGCAGTTCTTC	CASSRDGITRELVEQFF
TRBV2	TRBJ2-5	-	many	TGTGCCAGCACAAAGCCAGAGACCCAGTACTTC	CASTKPETQYF
TRBV4-3	TRBJ2-7	-	many	TGTGCCAGCAGCCAAGATCGATCCTACGAGCAGTACTTC	CASSQDRSYEQYF
TRBV19	TRBJ1-4	-	few	TGTGCCAGTAGTATCGCCGGGGGAACTAATGAAAAACTGTTTTTT	CASSIAGGTNEKLFF
TRBV24-1	TRBJ2-3	TRBD1	few	TGTGCCACCAGGGGACAGGGTTACGGTACGCAGTATTTT	CATRGQGYGTQYF
TRBV30	TRBJ2-5	-	-	TGTGCCTGGAGTCCGGCTAATCAAGAGACCCAGTACTTC	CAWSPANQETQYF
TRBV5-1	TRBJ1-6	-	few	TGCGCCAGCAGCTTGGGGACGGAATATTCACCCCTCCACTTT	CASSLGTEYSPLHF
TRBV5-1	TRBJ2-7	TRBD1	few	TGCGCCAGTAACCCGGGACAGGGGACCTACGAGCAGTACTTC	CASNPGQGTYEQYF
TRBV3-1	TRBJ2-5	TRBD2	-	TGTGCCAGCAGCTCAACTAGCGGGGGACAAGAGACCCAGTACTTC	CASSSTSGGQETQYF
TRBV20-1	TRBJ2-4	TRBD2	-	TGCAGTGCTAGGACCGGGACTAGCCGTCGAAGAGCCAAAAACATTCAGTACTTC	CSARTGTSRRRAKNIQYF
TRBV5-1	TRBJ2-3	TRBD2	few	TGCGCCAGCAGAATTAGCGGGAGGGCCATCGATACGCAGTATTTT	CASRISGRAIDTQYF
TRBV3-1	TRBJ2-1	TRBD1	many	TGTGCCAGCAGCCAACAAGCAACAGGGGGCAATGAGCAGTTCTTC	CASSQQATGGNEQFF
TRBV7-2	TRBJ2-7	TRBD1	-	TGTGCCAGCAGCGGACACAGGGGGAGCGACGAGCAGTACTTC	CASSGHRGSDEQYF
TRBV10-3	TRBJ2-1	TRBD2	few	TGTGCCATCACTCCGACCGGGACTAGCGGTTACAATGAGCAGTTCTTC	CAITPTGTSGYNEQFF
TRBV6-5	TRBJ1-5	TRBD1	-	TGTGCCAGCAGTTATGCAGGGGGCTTGCAGCCCCAGCATTTT	CASSYAGGLQPQHF
TRBV7-8	TRBJ2-2	-	few	TGTGCCAGCAGTCTCATGGCCCAGGGGGGAAACACCGGGGAGCTGTTTTTT	CASSLMAQGGNTGELFF
TRBV20-1	TRBJ1-1	-	few	TGCAGTGCTAGAGACCTGACAGACCTTTACACTGAAGCTTTCTTT	CSARDLTDLYTEAFF
TRBV28	TRBJ2-7	-	-	TGTGCCAGCAGTTTATACGCGGGTTACTACGAGCAGTACTTC	CASSLYAGYYEQYF
TRBV12-3/TRBV12-4	TRBJ2-5	-	few	TGTGCCAGCAGGCGGGAAGCGGGCTTACAAGAGACCCAGTACTTC	CASRREAGLQETQYF
TRBV4-2	TRBJ1-2	TRBD1	few	TGTGCCAGCAGCCAAGATTTGGGACAGGGTGCTGGCTACACCTTC	CASSQDLGQGAGYTF